Following are 21 T cell receptor beta chains from one sample sequenced in a study of regulatory T cells in long-lasting Graves disease. Construction of the TCR beta libraries employed iRepertoire HTBI primers in conjunction with Arm-PCR of CDR3 regions. TCRdb itself ran the multiplex PCR reads through MiXCR, one entry per CDR3 protein. The sample carries about 430,000 distinct CDR3 sequences, roughly a fifth recorded once. Time point meaning: persistent/refractory GD, antithyroid drugs over 5 years with positive TRAb. The authors made the TCR library using RNA they extracted from PBMCs. Sequenced here: peripheral blood mononuclear cells (PBMCs), sampled when the disease was refractory, from a patient treated with antithyroid drugs. The receptors derive from a female donor with Graves disease.

The chain links TRBV7-3 to TRBJ2-5, with 11 bases lining up with TRBD1. V shed 5 bases and J 5 bases; nucleotides not matched to a gene: 10. This CDR3 has 16 amino acids. From germline, CDR1 is SGHTA and CDR2 FQGTGA. The CDR3 here is CASSPTPRDRGETQYF. In nucleotides, the CDR3 is TGTGCCAGCAGCCCAACACCCCGGGACAGGGGGGAGACCCAGTACTTC.

V usage is TRBV10-3 and J usage is TRBJ2-7; 7 nucleotides line up with TRBD2. The V segment lost 0 bases and the J segment 2 bases; nucleotides outside the gene matches: 4. The germline CDR1 and CDR2 sequences are ENHRY and SYGVKD. The CDR3 spans 15 residues. This chain's CDR3 is CAISESGRAPYEQYF. The CDR3 coding sequence is TGTGCCATCAGTGAGTCGGGGAGGGCCCCCTACGAGCAGTACTTC.

This clonotype has ten or more counts. This chain joins TRBV11-2 and TRBJ1-2; no firm D call. CDR3 size: 16 residues. The germline V gene encodes CDR1 SGHAT and CDR2 FQNNGV. The germline V and J ends were trimmed by 5 bases and 0 bases, with 16 bases remaining between them. CDR3 DNA: TGTGCCAGCAGCCTTACCGTAGAGCTGCCTAACTATGGCTACACCTTC. Residues: CASSLTVELPNYGYTF.

This clonotype was counted a few times. The rearrangement joins TRBV5-6 to TRBJ1-5, with 7 bases aligning to TRBD1. The CDR3 sequence is 15 residues long. J was trimmed by 3 bases and V by 0 bases; bases with no gene match: 3. The germline V gene encodes CDR1 SGHDT and CDR2 YYEEEE. The CDR3 coding sequence is TGTGCCAGCAGCTTGGCCAGGGGGGTCAATCAGCCCCAGCATTTT. This sequence encodes CASSLARGVNQPQHF.

This clonotype was seen many times. This sequence joins TRBV7-8 and TRBJ1-1, with 8 bases lining up with TRBD1. The J segment lost 0 bases and the V segment lost 2 bases, leaving 2 bases of the junction unmatched. From germline, CDR1 is SGHVS and CDR2 FQNEAQ. This CDR3 has 15 residues. The DNA for the CDR3 is TGTGCCAGCAGCTTACGGGACAGGTTGAACACTGAAGCTTTCTTT. Its protein product is CASSLRDRLNTEAFF.

This clonotype has only a few counts. This sequence joins TRBV28 and TRBJ2-3, with 9 positions matching TRBD2. From germline, CDR1 is MDHEN and CDR2 SYDVKM. Trimming at V came to 3 bases and at J to 6 bases, leaving 7 bases not matched to a gene. CDR3 size: 15 residues. The CDR3 is CASSFLSGSADTQYF. CDR3 nucleotide sequence: TGTGCCAGCAGTTTTCTTAGCGGGAGCGCGGATACGCAGTATTTT.

V and J are TRBV29-1 and TRBJ2-1, with D hard to call. Germline V lookup: CDR1 SQVTM, CDR2 ANQGSEA. V dropped 4 bases and J dropped 4 bases, with 8 bases sitting between them. This CDR3 has 12 residues. CDR3 protein: CSVAAVYNEQFF. The CDR3 bases are TGCAGCGTTGCAGCAGTTTACAATGAGCAGTTCTTC.

This clonotype was found a few times. The CDR3 loop is CASTPGQGLISPLHF. CDR3 DNA sequence: TGTGCCAGTACCCCTGGACAGGGTTTGATATCACCCCTCCACTTT. The rearrangement uses TRBV19 and TRBJ1-6; 8 bases match TRBD1. The CDR3 consists of 15 residues. V was pared by 7 bases and J by 10 bases, with 12 bases of the junction left unmatched. Germline V lookup: CDR1 LNHDA, CDR2 SQIVND (reference sequence).

This clonotype was counted at least ten times. The chain has TRBV12-3 or TRBV12-4 and TRBJ1-1, with D tentatively TRBD1 (5 bases). CDR3 length equals 14 residues. The V gene lost 6 bases and the J gene lost 0 bases, with 11 bases spanning the gap. The CDR3 coding sequence is TGTGCCAGCAGGCCGGGACGTTTGAACACTGAAGCTTTCTTT. Residues: CASRPGRLNTEAFF.

V usage is TRBV4-1 and J usage is TRBJ2-7; tentatively, D is TRBD1 (7 bases). The V gene's germline CDR1 is MGHRA and CDR2 YSYEKL. The CDR3 runs 17 residues. With 4 bases removed from V and 0 bases from J, the gap between germline ends came to 19 bases. The DNA of the CDR3 is TGCGCCAGCAGCCCAAGATCTGGCCAGGGGGGCTCCTACGAGCAGTACTTC. Translation: CASSPRSGQGGSYEQYF.

This clonotype turned up a few times. The V gene is TRBV7-9, the J gene TRBJ2-7; D remains unclear. The CDR3 is made up of 14 amino acids. The V gene lost 2 bases and the J gene lost 3 bases, with 11 bases spanning the gap. Looked up from germline, CDR1 is SEHNR and CDR2 is FQNEAQ (reference sequence). CDR3: CASSLWGIDYEQYF. In nucleotides, the CDR3 is TGTGCCAGCAGCTTATGGGGAATTGACTACGAGCAGTACTTC. The full variable domain, completed using reference TRBV7-9 and TRBJ2-7, is DTGVSQNPRHKITKRGQNVTFRCDPISEHNRLYWYRQTLGQGPEFLTYFQNEAQLEKSRLLSDRFSAERPKGSFSTLEIQRTEQGDSAMYLCASSLWGIDYEQYFGPGTRLTVT.

This clonotype was seen many times. The CDR3: CASRGRTGGTGELFF. The CDR3 DNA sequence: TGTGCCAGCAGGGGGAGGACAGGGGGCACCGGGGAGCTGTTTTTT. This chain uses TRBV2 with TRBJ2-2; 10 bases map to TRBD1. CDR3 length equals 15 residues. The V gene end was trimmed by 6 bases and the J gene end by 4 bases; junction bases not matched to a gene: 5. The germline V gene encodes CDR1 SNHLY and CDR2 FYNNEI.

This clonotype was found many times. The chain carries TRBV3-1 and TRBJ1-3; D gene uncertain. From germline, CDR1 is LGHDT and CDR2 YNNKEL (reference sequence). The CDR3 consists of 14 residues. The V gene lost 4 bases and the J gene lost 0 bases, with 7 bases spanning the gap. The CDR3 reads CASSLTSSGNTIYF. Written as DNA, the CDR3 is TGTGCCAGCAGCCTTACCAGCTCTGGAAACACCATATATTTT. Full variable domain (outside the CDR3, taken from reference TRBV3-1 and TRBJ1-3): DTAVSQTPKYLVTQMGNDKSIKCEQNLGHDTMYWYKQDSKKFLKIMFSYNNKELIINETVPNRFSPKSPDKAHLNLHINSLELGDSAVYFCASSLTSSGNTIYFGEGSWLTVV.

In regard to this clonotype: Just one base apart from a much larger clone, this may be a read error. This rearrangement joins TRBV28 to TRBJ2-5, with no clear D. Trimming removed 6 bases at V and 3 bases at J, with 17 bases between. CDR1 and CDR2 (germline): MDHEN, SYDVKM. This CDR3 contains 15 residues. Here the CDR3 DNA reads TGTGCCAGCAGCGTTTCAGTGGCAGAAGAAGAGACCCAGTACTTC. Amino acid sequence: CASSVSVAEEETQYF.

The rearrangement links TRBV24-1 to TRBJ2-2; D unresolved. CDR1 KGHDR and CDR2 SFDVKD come from the germline V gene. The CDR3 runs 12 residues. V shed 1 base and J shed 6 bases, with 2 bases lying between them. The CDR3 region has the DNA TGTGCCACCAGTGATTTCTCCGGGGAGCTGTTTTTT. It is translated as CATSDFSGELFF.

In this sample, this clonotype turned up many times. The chain employs TRBV20-1 and TRBJ2-2; 8 nucleotides align to TRBD1. CDR1 and CDR2 from the germline V gene are DFQATT and SNEGSKA (reference sequence). The CDR3 covers 13 residues. The J segment lost 8 bases and the V segment lost 6 bases, leaving 8 bases of the junction unmatched. In DNA form, the CDR3 reads TGCAGTGCGGACAGGGCCCAGCCGGGGGAGCTGTTTTTT. This codes for CSADRAQPGELFF.

This clonotype was seen repeatedly, ten times or more. The V gene is TRBV2, the J gene TRBJ2-2, with D tentatively TRBD1 or TRBD2 (5 bases each). CDR1 and CDR2 from the germline V gene are SNHLY and FYNNEI. CDR3 length: 15 residues. The V end was cut by 3 bases, the J end by 4 bases, with 12 bases between. In DNA, the CDR3 is TGTGCCAGCAGTGAGGGGGATTTGAGCACCGGGGAGCTGTTTTTT. This translates into CASSEGDLSTGELFF.

This clonotype was recorded at least ten times. The rearrangement links TRBV28 to TRBJ2-5; D call uncertain. Germline V gives CDR1 MDHEN, CDR2 SYDVKM. The CDR3 consists of 11 residues. The V and J ends lost 8 bases and 5 bases respectively, with 9 bases between them. The DNA of the CDR3 is TGTGCCAGCTGTACGATGGAGACCCAGTACTTC. Protein sequence: CASCTMETQYF.

The chain carries TRBV7-6 and TRBJ2-1; TRBD2 aligns across 8 bases. The CDR3 spans 16 residues. V dropped 5 bases and J dropped 5; count of bases not matched to a gene: 11. Germline CDR1 is SGHVS and CDR2 is FNYEAQ. The CDR3 DNA follows: TGTGCCAGCAGCGCCGGGGTTACTAGCGGTGACAATGAGCAGTTCTTC. It codes for CASSAGVTSGDNEQFF.

Comments on this clonotype: A read error is possible here, since a much larger clone lies one base away. The conserved closing phenylalanine or tryptophan is absent in this CDR3, likely reflecting a read error. The V gene is TRBV6-9, the J gene TRBJ2-7; 10 bases fit TRBD1. Germline V gene lookup returns CDR1 MNHGY and CDR2 SVAAGI. The CDR3 length is 16 residues. Trimming removed 3 bases from V and 0 bases from J; junction bases left unmatched: 5. The CDR3 sequence: CASSYPTGGHSYEQYL. The CDR3 region has the DNA TGTGCCAGCAGTTACCCGACAGGGGGCCACTCCTACGAGCAGTACTTA.

In its sample, this clonotype was seen a few times. The chain recombines TRBV3-1 with TRBJ2-2; D gene ambiguous. The ends were cut back, 0 bases at V and 1 base at J, with 3 bases in the middle. The germline gives CDR1 LGHDT, CDR2 YNNKEL (reference sequence). The CDR3 runs to 14 residues. CDR3 in DNA: TGTGCCAGCAGCCAAGACGTGAACACCGGGGAGCTGTTTTTT. Residues: CASSQDVNTGELFF.